This T cell receptor beta chain was captured by sequencing in a study of OX40 agonist ivuxolimab in advanced cancers. Background on the study: At doses from 0.01 to 10 mg/kg, patients were given intravenous ivuxolimab every 2 weeks. Participants averaged 60 years of age (range 23 to 79) and were about 85% male.

The data were produced by immunoSEQ multiplex PCR, yet TCRdb's version contains in-frame clones alone and is incomplete. Of about 50,000 clones detected, over 80% appear once; the ten largest clones hold more than 2.5%. The germline V and J ends were trimmed by 8 bases and 0 bases, with 14 bases remaining between them. The CDR3 spans 16 residues. Germline CDR1 and CDR2: MNHNY and SVGAGI (reference sequence). The origin of this receptor is an adult with an advanced solid tumor such as melanoma, head and neck, liver or kidney cancer. Material: CD4+ or CD8+ T cells sorted from blood, obtained in a trial of the OX40 agonist ivuxolimab. The chain combines TRBV6-6 with TRBJ2-6; D may be TRBD1 (6 bases). CDR3 DNA sequence: TGTGCCAGCTCAGAACAGGGATTCTCTGGGGCCAACGTCCTGACTTTC. Its translation: CASSEQGFSGANVLTF.